This entry describes one T cell receptor beta chain. The sample is drawn from a study of control samples from healthy donors and cancer patients. TCRdb keeps only in-frame clones here, not all; method: immunoSEQ multiplex PCR. The table includes roughly 24,000 clones, roughly four fifths detected once. In germline, CDR1 is SEHNR, CDR2 FQNEAQ (reference sequence). V was trimmed by 3 bases and J by 1 base, leaving 15 bases between them. The CDR3 runs to 16 residues. Sequenced sample: PBMCs. This sequence joins TRBV7-9 and TRBJ1-1; TRBD1 might be the D (6 bases). The source of this sequence is a man in his 60s with colorectal cancer. The CDR3 loop reads CASSLGQTTGNTEAFF. The CDR3 DNA reads TGTGCCAGCAGCTTGGGTCAAACGACAGGGAACACTGAAGCTTTCTTT.